The entry that follows covers one T cell receptor (beta chain) sequence. Sequenced by immunoSEQ multiplex PCR; TCRdb stores in-frame clones only, minus some. Of more than 95,000 clones in the sample, 89% were seen once. This CDR3 region has 15 residues. V lost 7 bases and J lost 0; bases outside the gene matches: 7. Germline CDR1 and CDR2: LNHDA and SQIVND (reference sequence). The data originate from a study of T cell responses to AZD1222 COVID-19 vaccine. The chain has TRBV19 and TRBJ2-7, with 9 nucleotides matching TRBD2. The sequence derives from an adult who received the AZD1222 COVID-19 vaccine. Sequencing used peripheral blood, obtained 28 days after the second AZD1222 dose. In DNA form, the CDR3 reads TGTGCCAGTATGGAAAGGACTAGCGCCTCCTACGAGCAGTACTTC. It codes for CASMERTSASYEQYF. Drawing the rest from reference TRBV19 and TRBJ2-7, the complete variable domain is DGGITQSPKYLFRKEGQNVTLSCEQNLNHDAMYWYRQDPGQGLRLIYYSQIVNDFQKGDIAEGYSVSREKKESFPLTVTSAQKNPTAFYLCASMERTSASYEQYFGPGTRLTVT.